This T cell receptor (beta chain) was retrieved from a study of T cell repertoires in cytomegalovirus infection. TCRdb reprocessed the reads via MiXCR and lists one record per CDR3 protein. In the table there are fewer than 85,000 distinct CDR3 sequences, more than 40% of which are singletons. In regard to this clonotype: As yet, its antigen is unknown.

The V and J ends lost 4 bases and 0 bases respectively, with 12 bases between them. CDR1 is SGHAT, CDR2 FQNNGV, per germline. This CDR3 comprises 16 residues. This clonotype was obtained from a human donor in good health (CMV status not recorded). Some clones in this sample may be carry-over from other donors' samples. The sample in question was CD8+ T cells from cultured PBMCs, obtained from culture after CMV antigen stimulation. The rearrangement uses TRBV11-2 and TRBJ2-2; maybe TRBD1 (6 bases). The CDR3 DNA is TGTGCCAGCAGCTCGCTGGACAGCGCGAACACCGGGGAGCTGTTTTTT. It translates to CASSSLDSANTGELFF. The full variable domain, completed using reference TRBV11-2 and TRBJ2-2, is EAGVAQSPRYKIIEKRQSVAFWCNPISGHATLYWYQQILGQGPKLLIQFQNNGVVDDSQLPKDRFSAERLKGVDSTLKIQPAKLEDSAVYLCASSSLDSANTGELFFGEGSRLTVL.